This T cell receptor beta chain was obtained from a study of cytomegalovirus exposure and HLA in healthy donors. CDR1 is SNHLY, CDR2 FYNNEI, per germline. Trimming removed 2 bases at V and 7 bases at J, with 20 bases between. The CDR3 spans 16 residues. 60 Vbeta and 13 Jbeta primers were used in PCR. Repertoires were generated with immunoSEQ multiplex PCR, while TCRdb's copy carries only in-frame clones and drops some. The data contain 100,000 to 150,000 clones, around 86% of them singletons. The gene calls are TRBV2 and TRBJ1-2; TRBD1 might be the D (5 bases). Input material: PBMCs. The receptor was isolated from a woman between 45 and 65 years old in good health and CMV-seropositive. Here the CDR3 reads CASSESSQVLLRGYTF. The DNA of the CDR3 is TGTGCCAGCAGTGAAAGTTCACAGGTATTACTTCGTGGCTACACCTTC.